The clone carrying this TCR beta chain was detected once. Unmatched junction bases numbered 16, after V lost 5 bases and J lost 4 bases. The CDR3 extends over 18 amino acids. Per the germline V gene, CDR1 is LGHDT and CDR2 is YNNKEL (reference sequence). TCRdb keeps only in-frame clones here, not all; method: immunoSEQ multiplex PCR. This table holds under 500,000 clones, approximately 90% found once. The data originate from a study of blood T cell repertoires in COVID-19. About the research overall: T cells, B-cell-depleted T cells, or PBMCs supplied cDNA or gDNA.

The receptor was isolated from a woman under 40 with acute or convalescent COVID-19. What was sequenced was peripheral blood. This chain joins TRBV3-1 (or the pseudogene TRBV3-2) and TRBJ1-2; 10 bases are shared with TRBD1. CDR3 in amino acids: CASSSKGGDRGKIYGYTF. CDR3 DNA: TGTGCCAGCAGCTCGAAAGGAGGGGACAGGGGCAAAATCTATGGCTACACCTTC.